Listed here are 25 T cell receptor beta chains from one sample, sequenced in a study of cytomegalovirus exposure and HLA in healthy donors. PCR used 60 Vbeta primers and 13 Jbeta primers. Produced via immunoSEQ multiplex PCR; TCRdb's table is partial and in-frame only. The sample shows over 100,000 clones, just under 70% of them seen only once. Material for sequencing was PBMCs. These receptors came from a man aged 25-45 years in good health and CMV-seropositive.

The chain is built from TRBV10-3 and TRBJ2-3; 8 bases are shared with TRBD2. The CDR3 length is 13 residues. With 10 bases clipped from V and 4 bases from J, the junction kept 7 bases outside the gene matches. From germline, CDR1 is ENHRY and CDR2 SYGVKD. CDR3 bases: TGTGCCACTGTAGCGGGGTTGGCAGATACGCAGTATTTT. Translated: CATVAGLADTQYF.

V is TRBV9 and J is TRBJ2-1; 10 bases fit TRBD2. This CDR3 region has 14 residues. The ends lost 8 bases at V and 6 bases at J; junction bases unmatched: 8. In germline, CDR1 is SGDLS, CDR2 YYNGEE. The CDR3 sequence: CASSRLAGANEQFF. In DNA, the CDR3 is TGTGCCAGTTCCCGACTAGCGGGCGCCAATGAGCAGTTCTTC.

This clone was observed a few times. V gene TRBV19 combines with J gene TRBJ1-2; 9 bases line up with TRBD1. The V gene's germline CDR1 is LNHDA and CDR2 SQIVND (reference sequence). V gave up 5 bases and J gave up 3 bases; unmatched junction bases: 7. There are 15 residues in the CDR3. The DNA of the CDR3 is TGTGCCAGTAGTCTAAACCGGGACAGGGACTATGGCTACACCTTC. Its translation is CASSLNRDRDYGYTF.

The V gene is TRBV9, the J gene TRBJ2-2; 7 bases agree with TRBD1. The CDR3 loop spans 14 amino acids. Trimming removed 7 bases from V and 2 bases from J; junction bases left unmatched: 5. Germline CDR1 is SGDLS and CDR2 is YYNGEE. The CDR3 loop is CASGRQGNTGELFF. DNA for the CDR3: TGTGCCAGCGGCCGACAGGGAAACACCGGGGAGCTGTTTTTT.

The chain recombines TRBV7-8 with TRBJ2-1; no clear D. The germline gives CDR1 SGHVS, CDR2 FQNEAQ. Trimming shortened V by 3 bases and J by 12 bases, and 12 bases separated the two germline ends. This CDR3 spans 12 amino acids. The CDR3 here is CASSFEARWQFF. DNA of the CDR3: TGTGCCAGCAGCTTTGAGGCTAGATGGCAGTTCTTC. Supplemented by reference TRBV7-8 and TRBJ2-1, the full variable domain reads GAGVSQSPRYKVAKRGQDVALRCDPISGHVSLFWYQQALGQGPEFLTYFQNEAQLDKSGLPSDRFFAERPEGSVSTLKIQRTQQEDSAVYLCASSFEARWQFFGPGTRLTVL.

V usage is TRBV5-1 and J usage is TRBJ2-3; 9 positions match TRBD1. Trimming cost V 4 bases and J 0 bases; bases outside gene matches: 6. Germline V gene lookup returns CDR1 SGHRS and CDR2 YFSETQ. This CDR3 contains 16 residues. CDR3 sequence reads: CASSGGQGVSTDTQYF. The CDR3 DNA follows: TGCGCCAGCAGCGGGGGACAGGGAGTTAGCACAGATACGCAGTATTTT. Combining the CDR3 with reference TRBV5-1 and TRBJ2-3 gives the whole variable domain KAGVTQTPRYLIKTRGQQVTLSCSPISGHRSVSWYQQTPGQGLQFLFEYFSETQRNKGNFPGRFSGRQFSNSRSEMNVSTLELGDSALYLCASSGGQGVSTDTQYFGPGTRLTVL.

J is TRBJ1-1 and V is TRBV19; the D gene is possibly TRBD1 (5 bases). This CDR3 is built from 14 residues. V dropped 3 bases and J dropped 2 bases, with 10 bases sitting between them. Germline loops: CDR1 LNHDA, CDR2 SQIVND (reference sequence). The CDR3 reads CASSMGGLNTEAFF. The CDR3 DNA reads TGTGCCAGTAGTATGGGGGGTCTTAACACTGAAGCTTTCTTT. Combining the CDR3 with reference TRBV19 and TRBJ1-1 gives the whole variable domain DGGITQSPKYLFRKEGQNVTLSCEQNLNHDAMYWYRQDPGQGLRLIYYSQIVNDFQKGDIAEGYSVSREKKESFPLTVTSAQKNPTAFYLCASSMGGLNTEAFFGQGTRLTVV.

The chain recombines TRBV27 with TRBJ1-6, with 10 nucleotides matching TRBD1. J lost 11 bases, V lost 4 bases, and 11 bases had no gene match. The V gene's germline CDR1 is MNHEY and CDR2 SMNVEV (reference sequence). The CDR3 is made up of 16 amino acids. The DNA for the CDR3 is TGTGCCAGCAGTTCAATACCGGGACAGGGGAAACCACCCCTCCACTTT. Encoded protein: CASSSIPGQGKPPLHF.

This clone was counted a few times. V usage is TRBV5-4 and J usage is TRBJ2-1, with D perhaps matching TRBD2 (5 bases). Germline CDR1 reads SGHNT; CDR2 reads YYREEE (reference sequence). The CDR3 runs 14 residues. With 4 bases removed from V and 6 bases from J, the gap between germline ends came to 14 bases. In nucleotides, the CDR3 is TGTGCCAGCAGCCGTTGGGGAGCGTTCAATGAGCAGTTCTTC. It specifies CASSRWGAFNEQFF.

This rearrangement joins TRBV6-5 to TRBJ1-2, with a tentative D call TRBD1 (5 bases). Trimming took off 2 bases at V and 4 bases at J, with 11 bases between the two ends. From germline, CDR1 is MNHEY and CDR2 SVGAGI. The CDR3 consists of 14 residues. The DNA for the CDR3 is TGTGCCAGCAGTTACGGGACTGATCTCTATGGCTACACCTTC. Translating gives CASSYGTDLYGYTF.

This clone was seen a handful of times. This chain joins TRBV5-1 and TRBJ2-1; 11 nucleotides line up with TRBD2. V lost 3 bases and J lost 5; bases outside the gene matches: 1. The V gene's germline CDR1 is SGHRS and CDR2 YFSETQ. CDR3 length: 14 residues. In nucleotides, the CDR3 is TGCGCCAGCAGCTGGGGACTAGCGGACAATGAGCAGTTCTTC. This encodes CASSWGLADNEQFF.

The rearrangement links TRBV9 to TRBJ1-2, with D uncertain. From germline, CDR1 is SGDLS and CDR2 YYNGEE. The V end lost 0 bases, the J end lost 6 bases, and 9 bases lay between the germline ends. The CDR3 totals 13 residues. CDR3: CASSVDRRDGYTF. CDR3 coding DNA: TGTGCCAGCAGCGTAGATAGGAGGGATGGCTACACCTTC.

The V call is TRBV13, the J call TRBJ2-3, with a tentative D call TRBD2 (6 bases). This CDR3 contains 16 residues. Trimming removed 5 bases from V and 0 bases from J, with 15 bases in between. Per germline, CDR1 PRHDT and CDR2 FYEKMQ (reference sequence). The CDR3 coding sequence is TGTGCCAGCAGCCACCGGGACTTTACTAGCACAGATACGCAGTATTTT. The encoded protein is CASSHRDFTSTDTQYF.

The CDR3 DNA reads as TGTGCCAGTAGTAGAGACAGGGTGCCGAACTATGGCTACACCTTC. Protein: CASSRDRVPNYGYTF. V usage is TRBV19 and J usage is TRBJ1-2, with 7 bases aligning to TRBD1. The ends lost 4 bases at V and 2 bases at J; junction bases unmatched: 7. The CDR3 totals 15 residues. Germline CDR1 is LNHDA and CDR2 is SQIVND (reference sequence).

In the case of this clone: The junction differs from germline at one of its ends, possibly a read error. This chain joins TRBV7-7 and TRBJ2-7; no definite D call. The CDR3 consists of 12 residues. CDR1 SSHAT and CDR2 FNYEAQ come from the germline V gene (reference sequence). CDR3 protein: CASSLEYGEQYF. Written as DNA, the CDR3 is TGTGCTAGCAGCCTAGAGTACGGCGAGCAGTACTTC.

The chain links TRBV19 to TRBJ1-2; 8 positions agree with TRBD1. Losses at the gene ends were 7 bases for V and 4 bases for J; bases not matched to a gene: 8. The CDR3 contains 14 residues. CDR1 LNHDA and CDR2 SQIVND come from the germline V gene (reference sequence). The CDR3 DNA reads TGTGCCAGTAATAACCGGGACAGGCCCTATGGCTACACCTTC. Its protein product is CASNNRDRPYGYTF.

This clone has a single count. The chain combines TRBV18 with TRBJ1-5, with 8 bases identical to TRBD1. The CDR3 runs 15 residues. J lost 2 bases, V lost 4 bases, and 4 bases had no gene match. Per the germline V gene, CDR1 is KGHSH and CDR2 is LQKENI. The CDR3 DNA reads TGTGCCAGCTCACTCTCACAGGGGGGCAATCAGCCCCAGCATTTT. Protein: CASSLSQGGNQPQHF.

The chain joins TRBV4-2 to TRBJ2-5, with D perhaps TRBD2 (7 bases). This CDR3 is 16 amino acids long. Trimming took 4 bases from V and 5 from J, leaving 20 bases between them. CDR1 and CDR2 (germline): LGHNA, YNFKEQ. The CDR3: CASSPGTRGGRETQYF. The CDR3 DNA follows: TGTGCCAGCAGCCCCGGTACGAGGGGGGGCCGGGAGACCCAGTACTTC.

V is TRBV18 and J is TRBJ2-1; 12 bases are shared with TRBD2. Germline CDR1 is KGHSH and CDR2 is LQKENI. With 3 bases clipped from V and 5 bases from J, the junction kept 5 bases outside the gene matches. This CDR3 contains 16 residues. In DNA, the CDR3 is TGTGCCAGCTCACCTCGGACTAGCGGGACCCACAATGAGCAGTTCTTC. Its translation: CASSPRTSGTHNEQFF.

This clone came up a few times. The genes are TRBV29-1 and TRBJ1-2; D ambiguous. Trimming stripped 7 bases from V and 7 bases from J, with 16 bases between. The CDR3 is 12 amino acids. Looked up from germline, CDR1 is SQVTM and CDR2 is ANQGSEA. As DNA, the CDR3 is TGCAGCGCCGACGGTGGTTCGGGTGGCTACACCTTC. Amino acid sequence: CSADGGSGGYTF.

This clone was counted a few times. This rearrangement joins TRBV5-6 to TRBJ1-2, with D hard to call. V was cut by 3 bases and J by 4 bases, with 16 bases left in between. The germline V gene encodes CDR1 SGHDT and CDR2 YYEEEE. The CDR3 is 15 residues long. This chain's CDR3 is CASSSARVIGYGYTF. The CDR3 nucleotides are TGTGCCAGCAGCTCCGCCCGGGTTATAGGCTATGGCTACACCTTC.

In its sample, this clone was seen a few times. The chain carries TRBV7-9 and TRBJ2-2, with TRBD1 matching over 7 bases. V shed 5 bases and J 6 bases; nucleotides not matched to a gene: 3. Germline-derived CDR1 and CDR2 are SEHNR and FQNEAQ (reference sequence). CDR3 length: 13 amino acids. The CDR3 here is CASSAQGSGELFF. The CDR3 nucleotides are TGTGCCAGCAGCGCACAGGGGTCCGGGGAGCTGTTTTTT.

Worth noting for this clone: Compared with germline, one end of the junction differs, possibly owing to a read error. The chain has TRBV7-7 and TRBJ2-5; 7 nucleotides match TRBD1. The CDR3 has 14 residues. Germline CDR1 reads SSHAT; CDR2 reads FNYEAQ (reference sequence). CDR3 in amino acids: CASSQGTAQETQYF. In DNA form, the CDR3 reads TGTGCTAGCAGCCAAGGGACAGCCCAAGAGACCCAGTACTTC.

This sequence joins TRBV5-6 and TRBJ1-3; D not certain. The CDR3 is 15 residues long. Trimming pared 4 bases from V and 0 bases from J, leaving 11 bases between. CDR1 is SGHDT, CDR2 YYEEEE, per germline. The chain's CDR3 is CASSTGVLSGNTIYF. CDR3 bases: TGTGCCAGCAGCACCGGGGTCCTCTCTGGAAACACCATATATTTT.

As for this clone: This likely comes from a read error, as the CDR3 has no conserved phenylalanine or tryptophan at its end. The CDR3 region has the DNA TGTGCCAGCAGCTTAGGGACAGGGTGGGAGCAGTACCTC. Its translation: CASSLGTGWEQYL. The chain recombines TRBV11-2 with TRBJ2-7, with 8 bases that match TRBD1. In germline, CDR1 is SGHAT, CDR2 FQNNGV. This CDR3 is built from 13 residues. Losses at the gene ends were 1 base for V and 7 bases for J; bases not matched to a gene: 3.